This T cell receptor (beta chain) was recovered during a study of blood T cell repertoires in COVID-19. Across the study: The United States, Italy and Spain supplied acute and convalescent COVID-19 samples.

Authors' data handling: Reference gene primer amplification gave estimated nucleated cell counts. Using immunoSEQ multiplex PCR, the repertoire was profiled, and TCRdb retains in-frame clones only, with some absent. The DNA was the basis for D and trimming; V, J and clone size are from that table. The table shows around 31,000 clones, with approximately 88% occurring only once. The CDR3 is 14 amino acids. Trimming cost V 0 bases and J 0 bases, with 5 bases left between them. Germline V lookup: CDR1 LGHDT, CDR2 YNNKEL (reference sequence). The sequence came from a woman aged 40 to 55 with active or convalescent COVID-19. The sample comprised peripheral blood. V gene TRBV3-1 (or the pseudogene TRBV3-2) combines with J gene TRBJ1-1; no reliable D call. The CDR3, as DNA: TGTGCCAGCAGCCAAGATCCAGTGAACACTGAAGCTTTCTTT. Translating it yields CASSQDPVNTEAFF.